This T cell receptor beta chain comes out of a study of CD8+ T cells in alopecia areata. Study overall: At a dose of 5 to 10 mg twice daily, oral tofacitinib was given to treated patients.

Reverse transcription of extracted RNA yielded cDNA, which provided the sequencing template. Method: immunoSEQ multiplex PCR; TCRdb's copy keeps in-frame clones and lacks some. The table includes some 100,000 clones, just under 60% detected once. Germline V gives CDR1 LGHNT, CDR2 FRNRAP. Trimming cost V 7 bases and J 7 bases, with 6 bases left between them. This CDR3 contains 10 residues. Stated treatment: oral pan-JAK inhibitor, 5-10 mg twice daily. Broader study findings: Persistence in scalp and blood during tofacitinib was observed for many expanded lesional clones.

This clone has just a few counts. What it recognizes is unknown. The sequence came from a human donor with alopecia areata. This sequence joins TRBV12-5 and TRBJ2-3; D unclear. The source material was CD8+ T cells sorted from blood, sampled at approximately week 60, from a patient treated with tofacitinib. For the CDR3, the DNA is TGTGCTAGTGAATCAAATACGCAGTATTTT. Residues: CASESNTQYF.